Shown below are 6 T cell receptor beta chains from a single sample sequenced in a study of blood T cells in healthy people across ages. The use of a sample-barcoded 5' primer and a J-beta primer mix characterized a second PCR of roughly 6 to 11 cycles. TCRdb passed the 5' RACE reads through MiXCR, listing each CDR3 protein once. Among hundreds of thousands of distinct CDR3 sequences listed, 24% were seen once. The same data also contributed to another study, on T cells of mothers and their children.

Sample: blood. The receptors were gathered from a boy aged 5-17 years in good health.

This clonotype was counted between two and nine times. The J gene is TRBJ2-5, the V gene TRBV5-1; a possible D gene is TRBD1 (5 bases). With 1 base removed from V and 2 bases from J, the gap between germline ends came to 12 bases. There are 15 residues in the CDR3. Germline V gene lookup returns CDR1 SGHRS and CDR2 YFSETQ. CDR3: CASSLLGVGQETQYF. The CDR3 DNA follows: TGCGCCAGCAGCTTGTTAGGGGTGGGACAAGAGACCCAGTACTTC.

DNA of the CDR3: TGTGCCAGCAGCTCGCCACTCGGACTCTCCTACGAGCAGTACTTC. Translating it yields CASSSPLGLSYEQYF. The J gene is TRBJ2-5, the V gene TRBV7-8, with a tentative D call TRBD2 (5 bases). TRBJ2-7 explains the end of the DNA better; the J call may be wrong. CDR3 length equals 15 residues. Germline V lookup: CDR1 SGHVS, CDR2 FQNEAQ.

V is TRBV18 and J is TRBJ2-5; D perhaps matches TRBD1 (6 bases). The CDR3 contains 14 residues. CDR1 is KGHSH and CDR2 is LQKENI in the germline V gene. Deletions cut 3 bases from V and 4 bases from J, with 12 bases between. Here the CDR3 reads CASSPPDSRETQYF. CDR3 coding DNA: TGTGCCAGCTCACCCCCGGACAGTCGAGAGACCCAGTACTTC.

Note on this clonotype: This may be a read error, as it is one base from a much larger clone. The genes are TRBV12-3 or TRBV12-4 and TRBJ1-2; tentative D call: TRBD1 (6 bases). Trimming took off 5 bases at V and 4 bases at J, with 8 bases between the two ends. This CDR3 spans 12 amino acids. Here the CDR3 DNA reads TGTGCCAGCAGTCGGGACACCTATGGCTACACCTTC. This codes for CASSRDTYGYTF.

This chain connects TRBV20-1 to TRBJ2-5; 7 nucleotides match TRBD1. The end of the DNA fits TRBJ2-1 better, so the J call may be wrong. Germline V gene data show CDR1 as DFQATT and CDR2 as SNEGSKA (reference sequence). The CDR3 length is 16 residues. The CDR3: CSARDDRDIHVDEQFF. The CDR3 bases are TGCAGTGCTAGAGATGACAGGGATATTCATGTCGATGAGCAGTTCTTC.

This clonotype was seen a few times. This chain links TRBV4-3 with TRBJ2-1; unclear D gene. CDR3 length: 14 residues. Trimming took 0 bases from V and 8 from J, leaving 11 bases between them. Germline V lookup: CDR1 LGHNA, CDR2 YSLEER. CDR3 DNA: TGCGCCAGCAGCCAAGACCCATGGTTGGATGAGCAGTTCTTC. Residues: CASSQDPWLDEQFF.